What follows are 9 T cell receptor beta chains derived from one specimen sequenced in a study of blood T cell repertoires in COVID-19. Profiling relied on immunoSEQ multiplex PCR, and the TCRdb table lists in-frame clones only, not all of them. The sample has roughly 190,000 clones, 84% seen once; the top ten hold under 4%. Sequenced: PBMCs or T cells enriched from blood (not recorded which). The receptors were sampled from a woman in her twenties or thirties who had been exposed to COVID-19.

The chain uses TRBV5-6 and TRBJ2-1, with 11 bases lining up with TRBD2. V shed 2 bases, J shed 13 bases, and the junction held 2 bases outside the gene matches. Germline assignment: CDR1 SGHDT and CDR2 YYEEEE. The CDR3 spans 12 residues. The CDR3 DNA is TGTGCCAGCAGCTTTAGCGGGGGGGCTCAGTTCTTC. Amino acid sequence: CASSFSGGAQFF. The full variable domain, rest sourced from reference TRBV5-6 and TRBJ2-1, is DAGVTQSPTHLIKTRGQQVTLRCSPKSGHDTVSWYQQALGQGPQFIFQYYEEEERQRGNFPDRFSGHQFPNYSSELNVNALLLGDSALYLCASSFSGGAQFFGPGTRLTVL.

The CDR3 DNA is TGTGCCAGCAGCTCGGGAGGGTTGTCGTCACCCCTCCACTTT. Amino acids: CASSSGGLSSPLHF. The chain is built from TRBV7-9 and TRBJ1-6; the D is unclear. The length of the CDR3 is 14 residues. V lost 4 bases, J lost 10 bases, and 14 bases lay in between. Germline CDR1 and CDR2: SEHNR and FQNEAQ (reference sequence). Based on the CDR3 plus reference TRBV7-9 and TRBJ1-6, the full variable domain is DTGVSQNPRHKITKRGQNVTFRCDPISEHNRLYWYRQTLGQGPEFLTYFQNEAQLEKSRLLSDRFSAERPKGSFSTLEIQRTEQGDSAMYLCASSSGGLSSPLHFGNGTRLTVT.

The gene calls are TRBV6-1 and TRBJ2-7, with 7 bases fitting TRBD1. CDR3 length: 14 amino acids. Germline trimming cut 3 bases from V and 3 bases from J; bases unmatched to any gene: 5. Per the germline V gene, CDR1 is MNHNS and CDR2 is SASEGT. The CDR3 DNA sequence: TGTGCCAGCAGTGAGGGGACAGTAGGCTACGAGCAGTACTTC. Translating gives CASSEGTVGYEQYF.

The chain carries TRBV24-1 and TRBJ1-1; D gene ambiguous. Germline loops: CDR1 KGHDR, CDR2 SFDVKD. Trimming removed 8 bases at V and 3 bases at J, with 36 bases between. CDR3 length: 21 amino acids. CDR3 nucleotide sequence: TGTGCCACCACCCTCCACTACTTCTGGTTCCCGATCCCGAACCCCCACACTGAAGCTTTCTTT. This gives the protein CATTLHYFWFPIPNPHTEAFF.

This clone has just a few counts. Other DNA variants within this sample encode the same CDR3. The CDR3: CASRFGGSGNTIYF. The CDR3 nucleotides read TGTGCCAGTCGATTCGGGGGCTCTGGAAACACCATATATTTT. The rearrangement uses TRBV19 and TRBJ1-3; possibly TRBD1 for D (5 bases). There are 14 residues in the CDR3. Germline V gives CDR1 LNHDA, CDR2 SQIVND (reference sequence). The V end lost 8 bases, the J end lost 0 bases, and 11 bases lay between the germline ends.

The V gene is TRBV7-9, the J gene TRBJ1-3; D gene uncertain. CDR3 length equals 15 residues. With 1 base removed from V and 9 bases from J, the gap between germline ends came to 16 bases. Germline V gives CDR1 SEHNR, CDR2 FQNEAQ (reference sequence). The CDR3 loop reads CASSLVSSLGGTIYF. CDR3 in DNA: TGTGCCAGCAGCTTAGTCTCTAGTCTGGGTGGCACCATATATTTT.

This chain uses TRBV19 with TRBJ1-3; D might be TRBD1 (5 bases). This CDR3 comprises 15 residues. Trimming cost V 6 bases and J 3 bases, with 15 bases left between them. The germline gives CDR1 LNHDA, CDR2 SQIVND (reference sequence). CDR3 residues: CASSPPGGDGNTIYF. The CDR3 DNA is TGTGCCAGTAGCCCCCCCGGAGGGGATGGAAACACCATATATTTT.

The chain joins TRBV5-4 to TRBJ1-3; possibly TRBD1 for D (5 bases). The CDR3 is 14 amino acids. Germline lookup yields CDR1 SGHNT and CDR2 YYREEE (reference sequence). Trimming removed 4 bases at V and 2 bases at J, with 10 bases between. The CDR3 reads CASSTTGPGNTIYF. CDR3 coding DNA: TGTGCCAGCAGCACAACAGGACCTGGAAACACCATATATTTT.

CDR3: CATSDLDQRGVYEQYF. The CDR3 DNA is TGTGCCACCAGTGATTTGGATCAGCGGGGGGTCTACGAGCAGTACTTC. The rearrangement links TRBV24-1 to TRBJ2-7, with 9 bases that match TRBD2. The V gene's germline CDR1 is KGHDR and CDR2 SFDVKD. Trimming cost V 0 bases and J 3 bases; bases outside gene matches: 5. This CDR3 is built from 16 residues.